This T cell receptor (beta chain) derives from a study of Ad26.COV2.S vaccination and SARS-CoV-2 variants. The treatment is: some 19 received Ad26.COV2.S at low or high dose, single or two shots; about 5 received placebo; per-sample allocation not given. The investigators took samples on day 63 after the first vaccine or placebo injection. Trimming removed 6 bases from V and 0 bases from J, with 13 bases in between. The CDR3 sequence is 15 residues long. In germline, CDR1 is LNHDA, CDR2 SQIVND (reference sequence). Clones were read by immunoSEQ multiplex PCR, and TCRdb kept only the in-frame ones, dropping some. In the table there are some 640,000 clones, roughly 90% of which are singletons. This clone was recorded only once.

The material was peripheral blood, obtained in a trial of Ad26.COV2.S vaccine versus placebo. The gene calls are TRBV19 and TRBJ2-3, with a possible D match to TRBD2 (5 bases). The receptor was isolated from a person aged 18-60 years who received the Ad26.COV2.S COVID-19 vaccine or a placebo. Here the CDR3 DNA reads TGTGCCAGTAGGGAGGTGGCTATGAGCACAGATACGCAGTATTTT. This translates into CASREVAMSTDTQYF.